A selection of T cell receptor beta chains follows, all from one sample in a study of cytomegalovirus exposure and HLA in healthy donors. Libraries were prepared by immunoSEQ multiplex PCR; TCRdb keeps only in-frame clonotypes and omits some of them. The table has around 50,000 clones, around three quarters seen once; the top ten hold roughly 8%. Material: PBMCs. The receptor source for this set is a young man in good health and CMV-seropositive. Each CDR3 is given with its conserved first and last residue. Fields, in order: D gene, clone size, V gene, J gene, CDR3 protein, CDR3 DNA. A D gene is named only where the DNA matches it firmly. Clone size is not always given. Where it is, it says once, few, many or a class for expanded clones.

.	.	TRBV9	TRBJ2-3	CASSEHTDTQYF	TGTGCCAGCAGCGAACACACAGATACGCAGTATTTT
.	.	TRBV6-5	TRBJ2-3	CASSLGGGTDTQYF	TGTGCCAGCAGTTTGGGGGGTGGCACAGATACGCAGTATTTT
.	once	TRBV18	TRBJ2-7	CASSPGWVSYEQYF	TGTGCCAGCTCACCCGGGTGGGTCTCCTACGAGCAGTACTTC
TRBD1	.	TRBV5-5	TRBJ1-4	CASSVDRVGEKLFF	TGTGCCAGCAGCGTGGACAGGGTCGGTGAAAAACTGTTTTTT
TRBD2	.	TRBV7-2	TRBJ2-5	CASSGRTSGYQETQYF	TGTGCCAGCAGCGGGCGGACTAGCGGGTACCAAGAGACCCAGTACTTC
.	.	TRBV6-5	TRBJ2-7	CASSYSFRDNSYEQYF	TGTGCCAGCAGTTACTCGTTCCGGGACAACTCCTACGAGCAGTACTTC
.	.	TRBV7-7	TRBJ2-1	CASSPTGRGNEQFF	TGTGCCAGCAGCCCGACCGGACGGGGCAATGAGCAGTTCTTC
TRBD1	.	TRBV10-3	TRBJ2-2	CAISESRGPGTGELFF	TGTGCCATCAGTGAGTCAAGGGGGCCGGGAACCGGGGAGCTGTTTTTT
.	.	TRBV27	TRBJ2-3	CASSFWRQSTDTQYF	TGTGCCAGCAGTTTCTGGCGGCAGTCCACAGATACGCAGTATTTT
TRBD1	.	TRBV4-1	TRBJ1-5	CASSRTTSTGGYQPQHF	TGCGCCAGCAGCCGAACTACTTCGACAGGGGGCTATCAGCCCCAGCATTTT
.	.	TRBV6-5	TRBJ2-1	CASSSGEKYNEQFF	TGTGCCAGCAGTTCCGGGGAAAAGTACAATGAGCAGTTCTTC
.	.	TRBV5-4	TRBJ2-1	CASSLADEQFF	TGTGCCAGCAGCTTGGCGGATGAGCAGTTCTTC
.	few	TRBV2	TRBJ2-2	CASRQPRGELFF	TGTGCCAGCAGACAGCCCAGGGGGGAGCTGTTTTTT
.	medium-sized	TRBV5-8	TRBJ1-5	CASRKTRNQPQHF	TGTGCCAGCAGAAAGACACGAAATCAGCCCCAGCATTTT
.	few	TRBV5-1	TRBJ1-4	CASSPGQTNEKLFF	TGCGCCAGCAGCCCCGGACAGACTAATGAAAAACTGTTTTTT
.	once	TRBV18	TRBJ1-1	CASSPPQGMNTEAFF	TGTGCCAGCTCACCACCCCAGGGAATGAACACTGAAGCTTTCTTT
.	.	TRBV5-1	TRBJ1-1	CASSWRSGGTEAFF	TGCGCCAGCAGTTGGAGATCGGGAGGCACTGAAGCTTTCTTT
.	.	TRBV4-1	TRBJ1-2	CASREGNLYGYTF	TGCGCCAGCAGGGAGGGCAATTTGTATGGCTACACCTTC
TRBD1	.	TRBV29-1	TRBJ1-1	CSVERDRGMTEAFF	TGCAGCGTTGAGAGGGACAGGGGGATGACTGAAGCTTTCTTT
TRBD1	.	TRBV9	TRBJ2-7	CASSVGTGGDEQYF	TGTGCCAGCAGCGTGGGGACAGGGGGCGACGAGCAGTACTTC
.	.	TRBV19	TRBJ2-3	CASSTQGSTDTQYF	TGTGCCAGTAGTACGCAGGGATCCACAGATACGCAGTATTTT
TRBD2	.	TRBV6-1	TRBJ2-7	CASSEQLAGPYEQYF	TGTGCCAGCAGTGAACAACTAGCGGGGCCCTACGAGCAGTACTTC
TRBD1	.	TRBV28	TRBJ1-2	CATYGQGFGPRYGYTF	TGTGCCACGTATGGACAGGGTTTTGGCCCAAGATATGGCTACACCTTC
TRBD1	.	TRBV7-9	TRBJ1-2	CASRPGTGKPGYGYTF	TGTGCCAGCAGACCCGGGACAGGGAAGCCGGGCTATGGCTACACCTTC
TRBD1	.	TRBV6-5	TRBJ1-1	CASSWARTGKTEAFF	TGTGCCAGCAGTTGGGCAAGGACAGGGAAGACTGAAGCTTTCTTT
.	.	TRBV5-1	TRBJ2-1	CASNSRYITHNEQFF	TGCGCCAGCAATTCGCGCTATATCACCCACAATGAGCAGTTCTTC
TRBD1	.	TRBV7-2	TRBJ2-1	CASSLGGTVKEQFF	TGTGCCAGCAGCTTAGGTGGGACAGTTAAGGAGCAGTTCTTC
.	.	TRBV30	TRBJ1-4	CAWSDYRDVGKLFF	TGTGCCTGGAGTGACTATCGAGACGTGGGAAAACTGTTTTTT
TRBD1	.	TRBV2	TRBJ2-7	CASRGQGLYEQYF	TGTGCCAGCAGGGGACAGGGTCTCTACGAGCAGTACTTC
.	.	TRBV6-5	TRBJ2-7	CASSYSMERSYEQYF	TGTGCCAGCAGTTACTCGATGGAGCGATCCTACGAGCAGTACTTC
.	.	TRBV5-6	TRBJ2-3	CASTSTLEVTDTQYF	TGTGCCAGCACCTCAACACTAGAGGTGACAGATACGCAGTATTTT
TRBD1	.	TRBV7-9	TRBJ1-1	CATIEGATTEAFF	TGTGCCACCATCGAGGGGGCCACGACTGAAGCTTTCTTT
.	.	TRBV6-1	TRBJ1-2	CASMGGAGGYTF	TGTGCCAGCATGGGGGGGGCGGGCGGCTACACCTTC
TRBD1	once	TRBV6-4	TRBJ1-6	CASSEEGAISPLHF	TGTGCCAGCAGTGAGGAGGGGGCTATTTCACCCCTCCACTTT
TRBD1	.	TRBV5-1	TRBJ1-6	CASSQWTGSNSPLHF	TGCGCCAGCAGCCAGTGGACAGGGTCGAATTCACCCCTCCACTTT
.	.	TRBV9	TRBJ2-2	CASSQGGGITGELFF	TGTGCCAGCAGCCAAGGGGGGGGCATCACCGGGGAGCTGTTTTTT
TRBD2	.	TRBV10-1	TRBJ2-3	CASSESERGGTDTQYF	TGCGCCAGCAGTGAGTCGGAGCGGGGGGGGACAGATACGCAGTATTTT
TRBD1	.	TRBV19	TRBJ2-1	CASSVWAGGSDNEQFF	TGTGCCAGTAGTGTATGGGCAGGGGGCAGTGACAATGAGCAGTTCTTC
TRBD1	.	TRBV28	TRBJ1-4	CASRVEPGQLNEKLFF	TGTGCCAGCAGAGTCGAACCGGGACAGCTTAATGAAAAACTGTTTTTT
TRBD2	.	TRBV14	TRBJ2-1	CASSQVGLVLNEQFF	TGTGCCAGCAGCCAAGTCGGACTAGTTCTCAATGAGCAGTTCTTC
.	once	TRBV19	TRBJ2-3	CASSIATDTQYF	TGTGCCAGTAGTATAGCGACAGATACGCAGTATTTT
.	.	TRBV6-1	TRBJ1-1	CASNNAREKTEAFF	TGTGCCAGCAATAATGCAAGGGAGAAGACTGAAGCTTTCTTT
.	.	TRBV19	TRBJ2-2	CASDPGQKNTGELFF	TGTGCCAGTGACCCAGGACAGAAGAACACCGGGGAGCTGTTTTTT
.	.	TRBV19	TRBJ2-7	CASSISGNREQYF	TGTGCCAGTAGTATTTCGGGGAACCGCGAGCAGTACTTC
.	.	TRBV2	TRBJ1-6	CASTRDYNSPLHF	TGTGCCAGTACCAGGGACTATAATTCACCCCTCCACTTT
TRBD2	.	TRBV2	TRBJ2-1	CASSARLAGGYNEQFF	TGTGCCAGCAGTGCTCGGCTAGCGGGGGGATACAATGAGCAGTTCTTC
TRBD1	.	TRBV5-4	TRBJ2-1	CASSLSGGEQFF	TGTGCCAGCAGCTTATCAGGGGGCGAGCAGTTCTTC
.	.	TRBV2	TRBJ1-5	CASSGTRGKGGQYSNQPQHF	TGTGCCAGCAGTGGGACCCGAGGGAAGGGTGGGCAATATAGCAATCAGCCCCAGCATTTT
.	.	TRBV7-6	TRBJ1-4	CASSLGVAGPNEKLFF	TGTGCCAGCAGCTTAGGGGTCGCGGGCCCTAATGAAAAACTGTTTTTT
.	.	TRBV4-1	TRBJ1-5	CASSAHVGSNQPQHF	TGCGCCAGCAGCGCGCATGTTGGTAGCAATCAGCCCCAGCATTTT
TRBD2	.	TRBV13	TRBJ2-5	CASSLGLRGGETQYF	TGTGCCAGCAGCTTAGGACTTCGGGGGGGGGAGACCCAGTACTTC
.	few	TRBV29-1	TRBJ1-1	CSVFRGLNTEAFF	TGCAGCGTATTCAGGGGCCTGAACACTGAAGCTTTCTTT